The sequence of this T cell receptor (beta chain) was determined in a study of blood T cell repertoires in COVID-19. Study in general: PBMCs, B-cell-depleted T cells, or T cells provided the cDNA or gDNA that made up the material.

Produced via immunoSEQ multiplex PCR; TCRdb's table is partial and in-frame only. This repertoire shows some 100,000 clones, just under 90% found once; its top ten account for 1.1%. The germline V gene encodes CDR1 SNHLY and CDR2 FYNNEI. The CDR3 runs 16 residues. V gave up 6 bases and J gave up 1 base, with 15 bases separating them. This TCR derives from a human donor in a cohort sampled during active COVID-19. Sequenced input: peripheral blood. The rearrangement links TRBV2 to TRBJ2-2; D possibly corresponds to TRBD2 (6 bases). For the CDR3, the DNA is TGTGCCAGCAGCGAAACGGGACTCAGGAACACCGGGGAGCTGTTTTTT. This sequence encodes CASSETGLRNTGELFF.